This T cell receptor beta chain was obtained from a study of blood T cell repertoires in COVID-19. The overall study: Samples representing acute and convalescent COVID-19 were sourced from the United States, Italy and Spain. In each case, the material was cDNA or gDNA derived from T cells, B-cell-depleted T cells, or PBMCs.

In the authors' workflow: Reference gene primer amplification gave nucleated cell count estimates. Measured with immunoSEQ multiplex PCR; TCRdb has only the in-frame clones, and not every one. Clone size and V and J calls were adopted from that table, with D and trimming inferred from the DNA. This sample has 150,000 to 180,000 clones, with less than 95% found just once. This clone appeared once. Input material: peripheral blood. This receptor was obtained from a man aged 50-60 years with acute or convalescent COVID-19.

The CDR3 region is CASSRSDRALNEQYF. The CDR3 DNA sequence: TGTGCCAGTAGTCGGTCGGACAGGGCCTTGAACGAGCAGTACTTC. V usage is TRBV19 and J usage is TRBJ2-7; 8 bases map to TRBD1. Trimming at V came to 5 bases and at J to 5 bases, leaving 11 bases not matched to a gene. The CDR3 runs to 15 residues. Germline CDR1 and CDR2: LNHDA and SQIVND (reference sequence). Full variable domain (remainder filled in from reference TRBV19 and TRBJ2-7): DGGITQSPKYLFRKEGQNVTLSCEQNLNHDAMYWYRQDPGQGLRLIYYSQIVNDFQKGDIAEGYSVSREKKESFPLTVTSAQKNPTAFYLCASSRSDRALNEQYFGPGTRLTVT.